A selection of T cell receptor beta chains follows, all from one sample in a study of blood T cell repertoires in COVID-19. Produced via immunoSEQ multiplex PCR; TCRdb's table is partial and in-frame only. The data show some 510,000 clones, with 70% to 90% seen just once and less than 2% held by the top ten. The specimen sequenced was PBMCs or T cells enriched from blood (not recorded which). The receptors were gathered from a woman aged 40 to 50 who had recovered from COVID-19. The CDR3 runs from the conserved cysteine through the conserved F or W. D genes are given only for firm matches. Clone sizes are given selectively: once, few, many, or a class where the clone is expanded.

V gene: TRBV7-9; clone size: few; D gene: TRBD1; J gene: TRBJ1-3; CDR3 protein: CASRNQGAPGNTIYF; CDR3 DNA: TGTGCCAGCAGGAATCAGGGGGCGCCCGGAAACACCATATATTTT
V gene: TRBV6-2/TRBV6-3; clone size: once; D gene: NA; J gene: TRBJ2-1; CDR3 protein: CASSHGQKVNEQFF; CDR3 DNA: TGTGCCAGCAGTCACGGACAGAAGGTCAATGAGCAGTTCTTC
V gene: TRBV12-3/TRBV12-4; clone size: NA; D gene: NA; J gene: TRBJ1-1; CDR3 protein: CASSLGPLWEAFF; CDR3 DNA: TGTGCCAGCAGTTTAGGGCCCCTGTGGGAAGCTTTCTTT
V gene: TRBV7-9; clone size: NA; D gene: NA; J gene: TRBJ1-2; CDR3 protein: CASSLVIGGRGLGYTF; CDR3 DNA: TGTGCCAGCAGCTTAGTGATAGGTGGGAGAGGCCTTGGTTACACCTTC
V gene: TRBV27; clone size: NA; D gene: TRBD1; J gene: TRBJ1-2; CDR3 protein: CASSPLGRGPRGYTF; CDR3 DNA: TGTGCCAGCAGTCCATTGGGCAGGGGGCCAAGGGGCTACACCTTC
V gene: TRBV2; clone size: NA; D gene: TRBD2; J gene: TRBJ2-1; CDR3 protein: CASSDRLAGAEQFF; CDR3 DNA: TGTGCCAGCAGTGATCGGCTAGCGGGCGCCGAGCAGTTCTTC
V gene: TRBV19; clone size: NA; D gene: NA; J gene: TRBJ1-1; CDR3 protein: CASSNYPQVYSAEAFF; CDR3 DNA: TGTGCCAGTAGTAATTATCCCCAGGTCTATAGCGCTGAAGCTTTCTTT
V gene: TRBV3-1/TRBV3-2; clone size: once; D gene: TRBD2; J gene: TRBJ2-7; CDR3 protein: CASSWTSGKYEQYF; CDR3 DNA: TGTGCCAGCAGTTGGACTAGCGGGAAATACGAGCAGTACTTC
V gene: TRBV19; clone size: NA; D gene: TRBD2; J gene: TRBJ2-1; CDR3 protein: CASSIVSREAYNEQFF; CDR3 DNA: TGTGCCAGTAGTATAGTTTCCCGGGAGGCCTACAATGAGCAGTTCTTC
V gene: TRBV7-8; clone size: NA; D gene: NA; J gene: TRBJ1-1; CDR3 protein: CASSSGGRPLNTEAFF; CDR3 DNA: TGTGCCAGCAGCTCTGGGGGCAGGCCTTTGAACACTGAAGCTTTCTTT
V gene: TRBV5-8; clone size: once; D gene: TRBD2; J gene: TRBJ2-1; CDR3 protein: CARSSGIYNEQFF; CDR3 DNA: TGTGCCAGATCTAGCGGGATCTATAATGAGCAGTTCTTC
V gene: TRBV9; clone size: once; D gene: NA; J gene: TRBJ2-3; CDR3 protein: CASSVASGSTDTQYF; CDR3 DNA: TGTGCCAGCAGCGTAGCGAGCGGGAGCACAGATACGCAGTATTTT
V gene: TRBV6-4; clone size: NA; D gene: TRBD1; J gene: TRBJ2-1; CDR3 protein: CASSDSGTGNYNEQFF; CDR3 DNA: TGTGCCAGCAGTGACTCCGGGACAGGGAATTACAATGAGCAGTTCTTC
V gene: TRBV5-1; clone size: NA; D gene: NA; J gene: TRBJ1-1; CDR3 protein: CASSLVSGEAFF; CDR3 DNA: TGCGCCAGCAGCTTGGTTAGCGGGGAAGCTTTCTTT
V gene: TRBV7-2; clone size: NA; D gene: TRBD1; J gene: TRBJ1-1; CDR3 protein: CASSLGAGQGRNTEAFF; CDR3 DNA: TGTGCCAGCAGCTTAGGGGCGGGACAGGGGCGGAACACTGAAGCTTTCTTT
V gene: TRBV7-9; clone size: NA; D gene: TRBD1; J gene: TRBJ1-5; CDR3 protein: CASSLIPPGQGSVQPQHF; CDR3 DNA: TGTGCCAGCAGCTTAATCCCTCCGGGACAGGGATCTGTTCAGCCCCAGCATTTT
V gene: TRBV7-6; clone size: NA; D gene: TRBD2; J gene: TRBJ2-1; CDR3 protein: CASSLDTSGYLHGEQFF; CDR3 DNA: TGTGCCAGCAGCTTAGATACTAGCGGTTACCTTCACGGTGAGCAGTTCTTC
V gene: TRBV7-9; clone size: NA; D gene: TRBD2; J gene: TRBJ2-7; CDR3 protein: CASSSGTTFYEQYF; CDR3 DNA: TGTGCCAGCAGCTCCGGGACTACATTCTACGAGCAGTACTTC
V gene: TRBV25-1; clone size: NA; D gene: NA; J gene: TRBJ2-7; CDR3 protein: CASSYSETYEQYF; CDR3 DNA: TGTGCCAGCAGTTACAGTGAAACCTACGAGCAGTACTTC
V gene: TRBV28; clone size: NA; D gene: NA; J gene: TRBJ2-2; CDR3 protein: CASSLLDTLAGELFF; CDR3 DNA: TGTGCCAGCAGTCTCTTGGACACGCTGGCGGGGGAGCTGTTTTTT
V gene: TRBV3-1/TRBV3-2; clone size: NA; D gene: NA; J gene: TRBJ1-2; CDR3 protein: CASSQEGWVGRLINYGYTF; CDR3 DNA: TGTGCCAGCAGCCAAGAGGGCTGGGTGGGGAGGCTTATTAACTATGGCTACACCTTC
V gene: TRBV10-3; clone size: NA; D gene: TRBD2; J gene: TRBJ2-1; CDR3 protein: CAISVSSGSGLLSSSYNEQFF; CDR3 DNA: TGTGCCATCAGTGTCTCTAGCGGGAGTGGTCTTTTATCGAGCTCCTACAATGAGCAGTTCTTC
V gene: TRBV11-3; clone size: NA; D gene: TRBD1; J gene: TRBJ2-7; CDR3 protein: CASSFGQGNEQYF; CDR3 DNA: TGTGCCAGCAGCTTTGGACAGGGCAACGAGCAGTACTTC
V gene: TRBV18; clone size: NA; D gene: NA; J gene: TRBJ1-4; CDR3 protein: CASSPPLGGPNEKLFF; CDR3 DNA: TGTGCCAGCTCACCACCGCTCGGGGGACCCAATGAAAAACTGTTTTTT
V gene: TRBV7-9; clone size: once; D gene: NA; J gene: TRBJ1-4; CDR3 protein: CASSPEPQGLGNEKLFF; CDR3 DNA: TGTGCCAGCAGCCCCGAACCGCAGGGTTTGGGGAATGAAAAACTGTTTTTT
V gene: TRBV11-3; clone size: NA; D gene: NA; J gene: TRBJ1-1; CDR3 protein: CASSLGGFTEAFF; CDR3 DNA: TGTGCCAGCAGCTTAGGAGGGTTCACTGAAGCTTTCTTT
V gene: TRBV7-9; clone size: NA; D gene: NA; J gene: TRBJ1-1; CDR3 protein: CASSPMGGQDTEAFF; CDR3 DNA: TGTGCCAGCAGCCCTATGGGGGGGCAAGACACTGAAGCTTTCTTT
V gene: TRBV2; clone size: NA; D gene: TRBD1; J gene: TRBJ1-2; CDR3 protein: CASSGTGQGLGYTF; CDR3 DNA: TGTGCCAGCAGTGGAACCGGACAGGGGCTTGGCTACACCTTC
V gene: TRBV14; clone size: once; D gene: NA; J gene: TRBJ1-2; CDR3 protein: CASSSPGSGYTF; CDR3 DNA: TGTGCCAGCAGCAGTCCCGGGTCCGGGTACACCTTC
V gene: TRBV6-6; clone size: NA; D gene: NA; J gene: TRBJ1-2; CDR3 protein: CASSLYYGYTF; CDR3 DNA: TGTGCCAGCAGCCTTTACTATGGCTACACCTTC
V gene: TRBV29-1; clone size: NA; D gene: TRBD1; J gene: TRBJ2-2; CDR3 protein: CSVADRASNTGELFF; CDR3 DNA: TGCAGCGTCGCCGACAGGGCTTCGAACACCGGGGAGCTGTTTTTT
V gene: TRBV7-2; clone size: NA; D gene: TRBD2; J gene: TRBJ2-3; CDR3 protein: CASSSLATSISTDTQYF; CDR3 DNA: TGTGCCAGCAGCTCACTAGCGACCAGCATATCCACAGATACGCAGTATTTT
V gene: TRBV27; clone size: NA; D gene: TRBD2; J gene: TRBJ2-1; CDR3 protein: CASSLGTSGNNEQFF; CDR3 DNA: TGTGCCAGCAGCCTGGGGACTAGCGGAAACAATGAGCAGTTCTTC
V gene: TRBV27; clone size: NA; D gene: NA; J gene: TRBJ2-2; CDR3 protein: CASSFRWNTGELFF; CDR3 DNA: TGTGCCAGCAGTTTCCGTTGGAACACCGGGGAGCTGTTTTTT
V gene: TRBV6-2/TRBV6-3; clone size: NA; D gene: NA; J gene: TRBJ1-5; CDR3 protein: CASSYSQARSNQPQHF; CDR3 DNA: TGTGCCAGCAGTTACTCTCAGGCCCGTAGCAATCAGCCCCAGCATTTT
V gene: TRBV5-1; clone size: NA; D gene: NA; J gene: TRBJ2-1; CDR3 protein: CASSPGAAYNEQFF; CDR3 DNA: TGCGCCAGCAGCCCAGGGGCTGCCTACAATGAGCAGTTCTTC
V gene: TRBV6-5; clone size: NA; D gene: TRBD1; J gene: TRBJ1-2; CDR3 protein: CASSPPGQGIYGYTF; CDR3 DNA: TGTGCCAGCAGTCCTCCGGGACAGGGGATCTATGGCTACACCTTC
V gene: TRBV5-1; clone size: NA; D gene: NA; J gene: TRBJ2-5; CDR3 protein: CASSFGTFQETQYF; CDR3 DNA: TGCGCCAGCAGCTTTGGGACATTCCAAGAGACCCAGTACTTC
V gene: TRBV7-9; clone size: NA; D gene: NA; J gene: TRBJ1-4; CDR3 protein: CASSDTGSEKLFF; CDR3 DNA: TGTGCCAGCAGCGATACAGGGAGTGAAAAACTGTTTTTT
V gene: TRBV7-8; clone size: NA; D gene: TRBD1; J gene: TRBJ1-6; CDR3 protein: CASSSFSPGQSYNSPLHF; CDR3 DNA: TGTGCCAGCAGCTCATTTTCCCCGGGACAGTCCTATAATTCACCCCTCCACTTT
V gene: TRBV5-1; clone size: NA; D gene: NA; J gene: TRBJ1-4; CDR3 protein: CASSRTAGSEKLFF; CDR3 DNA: TGCGCCAGCAGCAGGACAGCGGGGAGTGAAAAACTGTTTTTT
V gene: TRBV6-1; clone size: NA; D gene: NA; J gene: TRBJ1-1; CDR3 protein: CASSEAGRGAFF; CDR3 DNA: TGTGCCAGCAGTGAAGCTGGACGGGGGGCTTTCTTT
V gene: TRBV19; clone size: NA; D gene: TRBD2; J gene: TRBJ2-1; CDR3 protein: CASSINGQAWGGQFF; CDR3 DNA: TGTGCCAGTAGTATTAATGGCCAGGCTTGGGGGGGGCAGTTCTTC
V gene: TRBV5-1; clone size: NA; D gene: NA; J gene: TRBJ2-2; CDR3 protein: CASSSDFLNTGELFF; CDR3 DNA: TGCGCCAGCAGCTCGGACTTTTTAAACACCGGGGAGCTGTTTTTT
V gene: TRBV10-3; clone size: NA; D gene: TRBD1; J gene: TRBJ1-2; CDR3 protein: CAISAEQGGSYTF; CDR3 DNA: TGTGCCATCAGTGCCGAACAGGGGGGTAGCTACACCTTC
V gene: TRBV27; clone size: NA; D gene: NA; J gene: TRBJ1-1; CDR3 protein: CASSFQWNTEAFF; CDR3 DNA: TGTGCCAGCAGTTTTCAATGGAACACTGAAGCTTTCTTT
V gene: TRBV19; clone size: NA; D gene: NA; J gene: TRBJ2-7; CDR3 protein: CAALGAPSYEQYF; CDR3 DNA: TGTGCTGCTTTGGGGGCCCCCTCCTACGAGCAGTACTTC